This TCR beta chain is drawn from a study of T-cell reconstitution after alpha-beta-depleted transplantation in children. This sample's TCRbeta library carried unique molecular identifier barcodes. TCRdb recomputed calls from the PCR reads with MiXCR, one row per CDR3 protein. The sample comprises about 980,000 distinct CDR3 sequences, roughly 29% of which are singletons, and about 28% rests with the top ten. This clonotype has more than one count but fewer than ten. Its specificity is unknown. The study, taken as a whole, reports: Reports say that about two months after transplant, the alpha-beta T cells came out of several hundred graft clones that had expanded. Fresh T-cell production supplied most of the T-cell counts and diversity seen one year after transplant.

Trimming at V came to 5 bases and at J to 1 base, leaving 12 bases not matched to a gene. The CDR3 spans 17 residues. This clonotype was obtained from a boy under two years old who had a stem cell transplant for SCID, so the T cells may come from the graft donor. This material consisted of PBMCs, mostly from graft donor cells, taken 360 days after TCRalphabeta/CD19-depleted stem cell transplant. This rearrangement joins TRBV12-3 or TRBV12-4 to TRBJ2-3; 7 bases match TRBD1. DNA of the CDR3: TGTGCCAGCAGTCAATCACAGGGGTCTGGTCGCACAGATACGCAGTATTTT. It specifies CASSQSQGSGRTDTQYF.